This TCR beta chain comes out of a study of long-term antiretroviral therapy in people with HIV. Study-level background: The oldest specimens predate the 2015 immediate-ART recommendation by about a decade.

About this clone itself: Its antigen remains unknown.

Version v3.0 of the immunoSEQ assay was performed at survey level. Sequenced by immunoSEQ multiplex PCR; TCRdb stores in-frame clones only, minus some. Found here are 20,000 to 25,000 clones, approximately 80% of them singletons; the top ten hold roughly 18%. General study results and limits: Increased diversity was seen after ART, yet it remained lower than in transplant donor controls. Clonotypes expanded prior to ART showed repertoire dominance at all sampled time points.

Per the germline V gene, CDR1 is SGHDN and CDR2 is FVKESK. The CDR3 covers 15 residues. The J segment lost 6 bases and the V segment lost 4 bases, leaving 10 bases of the junction unmatched. J is TRBJ2-3 and V is TRBV14, with 7 bases matching TRBD2. The sequence derives from a middle-aged man with HIV. Sequences were derived from unsorted PBMCs, sampled 0.5 years before starting antiretroviral therapy. The chain's CDR3 is CASSPLGGRRDTQYF. The CDR3 nucleotides read TGTGCCAGCAGCCCCTTGGGAGGGAGGCGGGATACGCAGTATTTT.